This T cell receptor beta chain emerged from a study of T cell responses to AZD1222 COVID-19 vaccine. TCRdb's table, derived via immunoSEQ multiplex PCR, lists solely in-frame clones and lacks some. The table includes about 160,000 clones, 88% detected once. Germline CDR1 is SNHLY and CDR2 is FYNNEI. The CDR3 contains 13 residues. Turning to this clone: A read error may account for a junction end that differs from germline.

The gene calls are TRBV2 and TRBJ2-7; either TRBD1 or TRBD2 may fit D (6 bases each). This receptor was identified in an adult in good health. The sample in question was peripheral blood, obtained on day 0 of AZD1222 vaccination. CDR3 loop: CARRRRGAGEQYF. CDR3 DNA sequence: TGTGCCCGCAGGCGAAGGGGGGCGGGGGAGCAGTACTTC.